Listed below are T cell receptor beta chains from one sample, sequenced in a study of PD-L1 blockade in urothelial cancer. Here immunoSEQ multiplex PCR was the method, and the copy in TCRdb shows in-frame clones only, minus some. The sample comprises approximately 44,000 clones, 75% to 95% of which are singletons, and 6% to 8% rests with the top ten. The sequences come from PBMCs, collected around atezolizumab (anti-PD-L1) treatment. The receptors come from a man aged 65 to 85 with urothelial cancer. CDR3s include the opening cysteine and the closing phenylalanine or tryptophan. A D gene is named only where the DNA matches it firmly. Clone sizes are given selectively: once, few, many, or a class where the clone is expanded.

d_gene	v_gene	j_gene	abundance	CDR3nt	CDR3aa
-	TRBV28	TRBJ2-2	-	TGTGCCAGCAGTTTAACCGCCAGGGTCCCCACCGGGGAGCTGTTTTTT	CASSLTARVPTGELFF
TRBD2	TRBV10-3	TRBJ2-3	-	TGTGCCATAACACCGACTAGCGGGAGGTGGGATACGCAGTATTTT	CAITPTSGRWDTQYF
-	TRBV5-4	TRBJ2-7	-	TGTGCCAGCAGCTTCTCCGGGAGCTACGAGCAGTACTTC	CASSFSGSYEQYF
-	TRBV7-2	TRBJ1-2	-	TGTGCCAGCAGCTTAGGGTCCGACGGGAGCTATGGCTACACCTTC	CASSLGSDGSYGYTF
TRBD1	TRBV6-5	TRBJ2-7	-	TGTGCCAGCAGTCAGACAGGGGGCAGCGACGAGCAGTACTTC	CASSQTGGSDEQYF
-	TRBV5-1	TRBJ2-3	-	TGCGCCAGCAGCTCGGGGTCTCTGGGCACAGATACGCAGTATTTT	CASSSGSLGTDTQYF
TRBD1	TRBV27	TRBJ1-2	-	TGTGCCAGCAGTCGGCTGGACAGGGGTCATGGCTACACCTTC	CASSRLDRGHGYTF
TRBD2	TRBV11-2	TRBJ2-3	-	TGTGCCAGCAGCTTAGGTAGCGGGGCCGTGGGCACAGATACGCAGTATTTT	CASSLGSGAVGTDTQYF
-	TRBV6-6	TRBJ2-5	-	TGTGCCAGCATTTCAAATCCAGGGAATCCAGAGACCCAGTACTTC	CASISNPGNPETQYF
-	TRBV27	TRBJ2-7	few	TGTGCCAGCCGTTCAGACCCGGGGTACGAGCAGTACTTC	CASRSDPGYEQYF
-	TRBV18	TRBJ1-5	once	TGTGCCAGCTCACCCATAGGACAACCTCAGCCCCAGCATTTT	CASSPIGQPQPQHF
TRBD1	TRBV7-6	TRBJ2-3	-	TGTGCCAGCAGTCCAATGGACAGGGGGCATAGAGATACGCAGTATTTT	CASSPMDRGHRDTQYF
-	TRBV6-6	TRBJ2-7	-	TGTGCCAGCAGTTACTCAACAAACCGCTACGAGCAGTACTTC	CASSYSTNRYEQYF
-	TRBV11-2	TRBJ2-2	-	TGTGCCAGCAGCTTAGGAGCGGGCAGGGTGGACACCGGGGAGCTGTTTTTT	CASSLGAGRVDTGELFF
-	TRBV7-9	TRBJ1-2	-	TGTGCCAGCAGCTCTCGGGATGGCTATGGCTACACCTTC	CASSSRDGYGYTF
TRBD2	TRBV5-1	TRBJ2-1	once	TGCGCCAGCAGCGACGGGGGGGTCAATGAGCAGTTCTTC	CASSDGGVNEQFF
TRBD2	TRBV5-8	TRBJ2-1	-	TGTGCCAGCAGCTTGGGAGTAGCGGGAGCCTACAATGAGCAGTTCTTC	CASSLGVAGAYNEQFF
-	TRBV5-4	TRBJ2-5	-	TGTGCCAGCAGCTTGAGCGGCTTCTCATTGAAAGAGACCCAGTACTTC	CASSLSGFSLKETQYF
TRBD2	TRBV11-2	TRBJ2-1	-	TGTGCCAGCAGCCGTCGACTAGCGGGAGTCAACAATGAGCAGTTCTTC	CASSRRLAGVNNEQFF
-	TRBV19	TRBJ2-5	-	TGTGCCAGTAGTATGGGCGGGACGTCCCAAGAGACCCAGTACTTC	CASSMGGTSQETQYF
TRBD2	TRBV7-9	TRBJ2-7	-	TGTGCCAGCAGCTCCGATCTAGCGGGCGTTAGGCGGTACTTC	CASSSDLAGVRRYF
TRBD1	TRBV6-5	TRBJ2-1	-	TGTGCCAGCAGTTACGTCCCTGGACAGGGCTACAATGAGCAGTTCTTC	CASSYVPGQGYNEQFF
-	TRBV5-5	TRBJ2-7	once	TGTGCCAGCAGCTTGCTTTCCTCGGGAACTACCTACGAGCAGTACTTC	CASSLLSSGTTYEQYF
TRBD1	TRBV6-1	TRBJ2-3	-	TGTGCCAGCAGTGAAAGGGGGCGGGTAGATACGCAGTATTTT	CASSERGRVDTQYF
TRBD2	TRBV7-3	TRBJ2-1	-	TGTGCCAGCAGCCCCATGAAGGCGGGAGGAGCGAATGAGCAGTTCTTC	CASSPMKAGGANEQFF
TRBD1	TRBV27	TRBJ1-2	once	TGTGCCAGCAGGAGGGGGCAGGGGGCGGTTGGCTACACCTTC	CASRRGQGAVGYTF
-	TRBV9	TRBJ2-1	-	TGTGCCAGCAGCGCTCAGGAGGGACTGAGGCCTAACAATGAGCAGTTCTTC	CASSAQEGLRPNNEQFF
-	TRBV19	TRBJ1-1	-	TGTGCCAGTAGCCCCCGGAGAGGGGGCACTGAAGCTTTCTTT	CASSPRRGGTEAFF
-	TRBV6-6	TRBJ1-1	-	TGTGCCAGCAGTTTCCAGGGAAACACTGAAGCTTTCTTT	CASSFQGNTEAFF